Here is one TCR beta chain with its context. The target of this receptor is not known. It has no much larger one-base neighbor in the sample; base qualities were not kept. To prepare the library, the immunoSEQ multiplex PCR assay was applied. Turning to the authors' computational methods: A statistical classification framework was built for diagnosing cytomegalovirus status from the catalog of TCR beta chain sequences. TCRdb holds this immuneACCESS table with in-frame rearrangements only. Some clones are missing; in checked studies, unresolved V genes explain under half, and the rest has no known cause. V, J and clone size are those of that table, while D and trimming were read from the DNA. The sample has about 270,000 clones on record, around 86% of them singletons. 1% of the sample lies in the top ten. The CDR3 covers 17 residues, taking in both the cysteine and the phenylalanine. The CDR3 DNA has 51 bases and is translated from base 1. V is cut back by 10 bases and J by 1 base, with 19 bases in the junction unmatched. The germline V gene sets CDR1 to ENHRY and CDR2 to SYGVKD.

The donors were included in the validation cohort of 120 subjects, a group kept apart from the roughly 670-subject first cohort. The data stem from a study of cytomegalovirus exposure and HLA in healthy donors (dated 2017 in TCRdb). For context, the study as a whole: The 670 or so repertoires of the first cohort and the 120 or so validation repertoires were produced on the same platform, according to a later analysis. The study was designed to test whether signatures of past pathogen exposure could be identified by cataloging public T cell receptors. Along with the approximately 700-subject first cohort, a separate validation cohort of over 90 different subjects was used. To predict cytomegalovirus infection status, the study combined high-throughput TCR immunosequencing, statistical association of individual TCRs with disease status, and machine learning.

Study-level results and caveats: Three of the identified cytomegalovirus-associated TCR beta chains were confirmed in vitro to be specific for cytomegalovirus antigens. The validation cohort had no HLA typing available for a later analysis, so co-occurrence within that cohort was assessed over all 120 or so repertoires. Cytomegalovirus status was reported to be diagnosed by the classifier with high specificity and sensitivity in both the original and validation cohorts. The study gave a list of roughly 150 TCR beta chains associated with cytomegalovirus. The authors suggested that the approach could potentially be generalized to other disease states and immunological phenotypes. Across donors, most TCR sequences were observed very rarely, whereas some public TCRs were present in many individuals. Subsequent analysis determined that TCRs grouped into clusters in the first cohort also showed a tendency toward co-occurrence across the 120 validation repertoires, and approximately 94% of cluster scores exceeded 0.

The V gene is TRBV10-3 and the J gene is TRBJ2-7; TRBD1 lines up with 7 middle nucleotides. The sequenced material came from PBMCs. The TCR sequence derives from a woman aged 18 to 35 in good health and CMV-seronegative. For the CDR3, the sequence is CATSPWTGQSNSYEQYF. The DNA sequence is given as TGTGCCACCTCCCCATGGACGGGACAGTCCAATTCCTACGAGCAGTACTTC.